This TCR beta chain was identified during a study of post-analysis software for immune sequencing data. TCR beta libraries were prepared from cDNA with unique molecular identifiers. T cells, roughly 0.9 to 11 million of them, yielded approximately 500,000 cDNA molecules. One entry per CDR3 protein results from TCRdb running MiXCR on the PCR reads. The data hold hundreds of thousands of distinct CDR3 sequences, with about 57% observed a single time. A few counts support this clonotype. What it recognizes is unknown. The length of the CDR3 is 17 residues. Trimming cost V 2 bases and J 5 bases, with 20 bases left between them. Germline-derived CDR1 and CDR2 are LGHNA and YNFKEQ. Study-wide results and limits: Controls' normalized Chao1 diversity significantly exceeded that of multiple sclerosis patients. Samples made in the same batch grouped tightly together by F measure. The study found TRBV5-6, TRBV5-1 and TRBV20-1 among several TRBV segments more frequent in patients than controls.

The receptor's source is a girl under 18 with multiple sclerosis. Sequences were obtained from blood. This sequence joins TRBV4-2 and TRBJ2-3; perhaps TRBD2 as D (6 bases). The CDR3 sequence is CASSQRKTSEIEDTQYF. Written as DNA, the CDR3 is TGTGCCAGCAGCCAAAGGAAGACTAGTGAGATTGAAGATACGCAGTATTTT.